The entry below describes one T cell receptor beta chain. The record originates from a study of T cell responses to AZD1222 COVID-19 vaccine. TCRdb keeps only in-frame clones here, not all; method: immunoSEQ multiplex PCR. This table has tens of thousands of clones, roughly 90% appearing once. The sample here was peripheral blood, taken 28 days after the second AZD1222 dose. The TCR sequence derives from an adult who received the AZD1222 COVID-19 vaccine.

The CDR3 reads CASSFQTSGLYNEQFF. In nucleotides, the CDR3 is TGTGCCAGCAGTTTCCAGACTAGCGGTCTATACAATGAGCAGTTCTTC. The chain couples TRBV6-2 or TRBV6-3 to TRBJ2-1; 9 bases align to TRBD2. CDR3 length: 16 residues. In germline, CDR1 is MNHEY, CDR2 SVGEGT. J gave up 4 bases and V 4 bases, and 8 bases lay outside the gene matches.